One and the same sample provided the 17 T cell receptor beta chains below, sequenced in a study of shared clonotypes between healthy human individuals. Naive CD8 isolation took CD45RO-negative cells positively selected for CCR7 and excluded terminally differentiated effector memory CD45RA+ cells. This table comes from immunoSEQ multiplex PCR, and its TCRdb copy is limited to in-frame clones, with some not included. The sample lists hundreds of thousands of clones, over 90% seen once, with approximately 25% in the top ten. Sequencing was carried out using naive CD8+ T cells sorted from blood. The receptors here all came from a man aged 25-45 years in good health.

V gene TRBV6-6 combines with J gene TRBJ2-7; D may be TRBD1 (6 bases). Germline CDR1 reads MNHNY; CDR2 reads SVGAGI (reference sequence). Trimming cost V 7 bases and J 2 bases, with 15 bases left between them. The CDR3 covers 14 residues. This CDR3 reads CASTQGPEAYEQYF. CDR3 coding DNA: TGTGCCAGCACTCAGGGGCCCGAAGCCTACGAGCAGTACTTC.

The CDR3 DNA follows: TGTGCCAGCAGTGGCACACCGGGACTAGATACGCAGTATTTT. Translating gives CASSGTPGLDTQYF. The rearrangement uses TRBV28 and TRBJ2-3; TRBD2 might be the D (6 bases). The CDR3 length is 14 residues. Trimming removed 5 bases from V and 5 bases from J, with 14 bases in between. Per the germline V gene, CDR1 is MDHEN and CDR2 is SYDVKM.

The V and J genes are TRBV7-9 and TRBJ2-3, with 7 bases lining up with TRBD1. The CDR3 contains 14 residues. V dropped 9 bases and J dropped 6; count of bases not matched to a gene: 12. The germline V gene has CDR1 SEHNR and CDR2 FQNEAQ (reference sequence). The CDR3 spells CASSRQGSMDTQYF. For the CDR3, the DNA is TGTGCCAGTTCAAGACAGGGCTCTATGGATACGCAGTATTTT.

In this sample, this clone turned up a few times. V gene TRBV27 combines with J gene TRBJ1-2; TRBD1 might be the D (5 bases). Looked up from germline, CDR1 is MNHEY and CDR2 is SMNVEV (reference sequence). Between the trimmed V and J ends, which lost 0 bases and 6 bases, there was a span of 11 bases. The CDR3 sequence is 14 residues long. In nucleotides, the CDR3 is TGTGCCAGCAGTTTATCGGCAGGGTTCGATGGCTACACCTTC. This translates into CASSLSAGFDGYTF.

This chain connects TRBV7-7 to TRBJ2-1, with a weak D call TRBD2 (6 bases). V was cut by 5 bases and J by 2 bases, with 13 bases left in between. The CDR3 covers 15 residues. From germline, CDR1 is SSHAT and CDR2 FNYEAQ (reference sequence). DNA of the CDR3: TGTGCCAGCAGCCCGGGCGGGAACACCTACAATGAGCAGTTCTTC. Translation: CASSPGGNTYNEQFF. Filled out from reference TRBV7-7 and TRBJ2-1, the complete variable domain reads GAGVSQSPRYKVTKRGQDVTLRCDPISSHATLYWYQQALGQGPEFLTYFNYEAQPDKSGLPSDRFSAERPEGSISTLTIQRTEQRDSAMYRCASSPGGNTYNEQFFGPGTRLTVL.

This rearrangement joins TRBV9 to TRBJ2-3; TRBD1 or TRBD2 may be the D gene (6 bases each). In germline, CDR1 is SGDLS, CDR2 YYNGEE. Trimming took off 4 bases at V and 3 bases at J, with 18 bases between the two ends. This CDR3 is 16 amino acids long. CDR3 coding DNA: TGTGCCAGCAGCTTACGACTAGAAAGGGGGACAGATACGCAGTATTTT. Translated, it gives CASSLRLERGTDTQYF.

This clone was seen a single time. CDR3 coding DNA: TGCGCCAGCAGCCAAGAGAGACAGGTGAACTATGGCTACACCTTC. As protein: CASSQERQVNYGYTF. The rearrangement links TRBV4-3 to TRBJ1-2; a weak D match, TRBD1 (6 bases). The CDR3 totals 15 residues. With 0 bases removed from V and 2 bases from J, the gap between germline ends came to 10 bases. Germline V gene lookup returns CDR1 LGHNA and CDR2 YSLEER.

A single count supports this clone. The gene calls are TRBV27 and TRBJ2-1, with no clear D. The V and J ends lost 6 bases and 6 bases respectively, with 12 bases between them. From germline, CDR1 is MNHEY and CDR2 SMNVEV (reference sequence). CDR3 length: 13 amino acids. The CDR3 reads CASRFMSSNEQFF. The CDR3 nucleotides are TGTGCCAGCAGATTCATGTCTTCCAATGAGCAGTTCTTC.

CDR3 nucleotide sequence: TGTGCCAGCTCACCAGACAGGGAGAGCGCCTACGAGCAGTACTTC. This translates into CASSPDRESAYEQYF. This chain uses TRBV18 with TRBJ2-7; 7 bases line up with TRBD1. The V and J ends lost 2 bases and 2 bases, in that order; junction bases with no gene match: 6. The CDR3 totals 15 residues. Per the germline V gene, CDR1 is KGHSH and CDR2 is LQKENI.

The chain employs TRBV27 and TRBJ2-3; 12 positions agree with TRBD2. Germline-derived CDR1 and CDR2 are MNHEY and SMNVEV (reference sequence). J was trimmed by 0 bases and V by 5 bases; bases with no gene match: 12. CDR3 length: 19 amino acids. CDR3 coding DNA: TGTGCCAGCAGTACCCGGCTAGCGGGAGGGCCCGTGAGCACAGATACGCAGTATTTT. Translated: CASSTRLAGGPVSTDTQYF.

The chain carries TRBV7-9 and TRBJ2-2; D not resolved. V was shortened by 5 bases and J by 0 bases, with 16 bases between the two germline ends. This CDR3 has 17 residues. Germline V lookup: CDR1 SEHNR, CDR2 FQNEAQ (reference sequence). CDR3 DNA: TGTGCCAGCAGCCTCCCGTCGGCAGGCCCGAACACCGGGGAGCTGTTTTTT. Translating gives CASSLPSAGPNTGELFF.

DNA for the CDR3: TGTGCCAGCAGTCCCCAAGGCCCATGGAGCACTGAAGCTTTCTTT. The encoded protein is CASSPQGPWSTEAFF. The chain has TRBV6-1 and TRBJ1-1; no firm D call. Germline V gene data show CDR1 as MNHNS and CDR2 as SASEGT. The V and J ends lost 5 bases and 4 bases respectively, with 17 bases between them. The CDR3 loop spans 15 amino acids.

This rearrangement joins TRBV27 to TRBJ1-1; a possible D gene is TRBD1 (5 bases). Trimming took off 2 bases at V and 4 bases at J, with 11 bases between the two ends. Germline CDR1 and CDR2: MNHEY and SMNVEV (reference sequence). This CDR3 has 14 residues. DNA for the CDR3: TGTGCCAGCAGTTTAGGGGGGTTTCGCACTGAAGCTTTCTTT. Translated, it gives CASSLGGFRTEAFF.

The chain joins TRBV6-1 to TRBJ2-7; the match to TRBD1 covers 7 bases. V gave up 3 bases and J gave up 2 bases; unmatched junction bases: 4. The length of the CDR3 is 14 residues. Germline V gene sequence: CDR1 MNHNS, CDR2 SASEGT. CDR3 residues: CASSDHGQAYEQYF. In DNA, the CDR3 is TGTGCCAGCAGTGATCATGGACAGGCCTACGAGCAGTACTTC.

This clone occurred once. The gene calls are TRBV10-3 and TRBJ1-1; 9 positions match TRBD1. J lost 5 bases, V lost 4 bases, and 11 bases had no gene match. The V gene's germline CDR1 is ENHRY and CDR2 SYGVKD. This CDR3 region has 16 residues. CDR3 residues: CAISVSLGQGTTEAFF. CDR3 sequence (DNA): TGTGCCATCAGTGTAAGTTTGGGACAGGGTACGACTGAAGCTTTCTTT.

The V call is TRBV5-1, the J call TRBJ2-7, with D hard to call. Germline V gene sequence: CDR1 SGHRS, CDR2 YFSETQ. The CDR3 is made up of 18 amino acids. V lost 0 bases to trimming and J lost 3 bases, with 22 bases between them. The CDR3, as DNA: TGCGCCAGCAGCTTGGCTACCGCCCTCGGCCTCCGTGGCTACGAGCAGTACTTC. Encoded protein: CASSLATALGLRGYEQYF.

This chain connects TRBV4-3 to TRBJ2-7, with D possibly matching TRBD2 (6 bases). Germline loops: CDR1 LGHNA, CDR2 YSLEER. Trimming shortened V by 2 bases and J by 0 bases, and 14 bases separated the two germline ends. CDR3 length equals 16 residues. The CDR3: CASSQNLAPSSYEQYF. CDR3 nucleotide sequence: TGCGCCAGCAGCCAAAACCTAGCGCCAAGCTCCTACGAGCAGTACTTC.